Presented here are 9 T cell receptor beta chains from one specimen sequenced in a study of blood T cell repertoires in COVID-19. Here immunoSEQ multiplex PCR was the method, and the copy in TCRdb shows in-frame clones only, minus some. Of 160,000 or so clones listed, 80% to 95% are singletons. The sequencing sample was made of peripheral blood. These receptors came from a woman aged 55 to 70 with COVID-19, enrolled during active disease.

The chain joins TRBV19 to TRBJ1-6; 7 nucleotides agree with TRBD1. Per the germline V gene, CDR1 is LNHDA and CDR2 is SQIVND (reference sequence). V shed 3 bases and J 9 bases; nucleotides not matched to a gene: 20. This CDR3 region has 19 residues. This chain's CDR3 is CASSIRGGEGAGLGSPLHF. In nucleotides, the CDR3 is TGTGCCAGTAGTATTAGGGGTGGTGAGGGGGCCGGTCTCGGTTCACCCCTCCACTTT.

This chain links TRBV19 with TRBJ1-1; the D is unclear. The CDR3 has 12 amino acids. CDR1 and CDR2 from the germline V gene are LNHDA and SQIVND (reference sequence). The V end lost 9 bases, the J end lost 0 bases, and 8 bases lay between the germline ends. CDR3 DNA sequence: TGTGCCAGCTCGGACTTGAACACTGAAGCTTTCTTT. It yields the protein CASSDLNTEAFF.

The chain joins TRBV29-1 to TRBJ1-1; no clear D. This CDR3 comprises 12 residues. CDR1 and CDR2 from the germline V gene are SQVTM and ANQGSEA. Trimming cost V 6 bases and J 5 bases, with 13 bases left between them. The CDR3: CSVSGGQTEAFF. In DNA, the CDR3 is TGCAGCGTGAGTGGAGGGCAGACTGAAGCTTTCTTT.

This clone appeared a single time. Here the CDR3 DNA reads TGTGCCAGCAGAGCCGGGACTAACTACAATGAGCAGTTCTTC. This codes for CASRAGTNYNEQFF. The chain combines TRBV6-4 with TRBJ2-1, with 7 nucleotides matching TRBD2. J gave up 3 bases and V 6 bases, and 5 bases lay outside the gene matches. CDR3 length: 14 amino acids. Per the germline V gene, CDR1 is MRHNA and CDR2 is SNTAGT.

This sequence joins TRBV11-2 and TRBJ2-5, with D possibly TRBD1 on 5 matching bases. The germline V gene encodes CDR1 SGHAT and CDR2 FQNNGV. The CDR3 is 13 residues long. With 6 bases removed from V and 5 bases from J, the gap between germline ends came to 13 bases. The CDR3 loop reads CASSGQGLETQYF. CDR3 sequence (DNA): TGTGCCAGCAGTGGTCAGGGATTGGAGACCCAGTACTTC.

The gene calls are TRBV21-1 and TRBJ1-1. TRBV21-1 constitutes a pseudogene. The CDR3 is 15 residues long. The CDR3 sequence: CASSFERAENTEAFF. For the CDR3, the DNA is TGTGCCAGCAGCTTCGAGCGGGCAGAAAACACTGAAGCTTTCTTT.

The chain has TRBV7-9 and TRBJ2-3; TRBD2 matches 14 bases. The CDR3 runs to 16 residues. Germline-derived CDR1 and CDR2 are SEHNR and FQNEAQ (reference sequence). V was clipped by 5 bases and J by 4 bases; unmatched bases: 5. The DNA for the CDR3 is TGTGCCAGCAGCACCCGACTAGCGGGGGGGCCAGATACGCAGTATTTT. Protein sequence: CASSTRLAGGPDTQYF. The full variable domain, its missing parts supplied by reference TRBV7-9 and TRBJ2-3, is DTGVSQNPRHKITKRGQNVTFRCDPISEHNRLYWYRQTLGQGPEFLTYFQNEAQLEKSRLLSDRFSAERPKGSFSTLEIQRTEQGDSAMYLCASSTRLAGGPDTQYFGPGTRLTVL.

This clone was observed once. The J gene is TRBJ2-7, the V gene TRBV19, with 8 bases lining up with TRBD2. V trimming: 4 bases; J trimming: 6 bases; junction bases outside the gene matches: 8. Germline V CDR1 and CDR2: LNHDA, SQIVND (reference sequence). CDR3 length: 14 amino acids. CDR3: CASSTISGGFEQYF. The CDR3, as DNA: TGTGCCAGTAGTACCATATCGGGGGGGTTCGAGCAGTACTTC.

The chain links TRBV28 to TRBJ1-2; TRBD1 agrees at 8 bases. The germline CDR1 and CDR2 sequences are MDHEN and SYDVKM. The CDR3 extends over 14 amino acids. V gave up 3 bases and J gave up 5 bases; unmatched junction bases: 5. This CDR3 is CASSLDRDYYGYTF. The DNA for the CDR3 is TGTGCCAGCAGTTTGGACAGGGACTATTATGGCTACACCTTC.